This T cell receptor (beta chain) was sequenced for a study of technical replicates of blood from several donors. Measured with immunoSEQ multiplex PCR; TCRdb has only the in-frame clones, and not every one. The sample consists of approximately 70,000 clones, around 92% of them appearing once. The sequenced material came from T cells isolated from PBMCs. The clonotype comes from a human donor in good health.

In DNA, the CDR3 is TGTGCCAGTAGACAGGGGGGAACCTACGAGCAGTACTTC. Translation: CASRQGGTYEQYF. The rearrangement joins TRBV19 to TRBJ2-7; 8 bases are a match to TRBD1. This CDR3 has 13 amino acids. Germline V gene sequence: CDR1 LNHDA, CDR2 SQIVND (reference sequence). With 6 bases clipped from V and 2 bases from J, the junction kept 3 bases outside the gene matches. The whole variable domain, remainder taken from reference TRBV19 and TRBJ2-7, is DGGITQSPKYLFRKEGQNVTLSCEQNLNHDAMYWYRQDPGQGLRLIYYSQIVNDFQKGDIAEGYSVSREKKESFPLTVTSAQKNPTAFYLCASRQGGTYEQYFGPGTRLTVT.